This entry features one TCR beta chain sequence. This clonotype appeared many times. The antigen it binds to is not known. The input lacks base qualities; no much larger clone sits a single base away. Library preparation was by RACE. These reads were obtained on a NextSeq 500. During library preparation, unique molecular identifiers were attached to individual cDNA molecules so that TCRs could be counted quantitatively and reproducibly. For every blood RNA sample, sequencing covered both the TCR alpha and TCR beta chains. Under the source paper's analysis protocol: Samples had a median of about 96,000 TCRs, with a range from about 23,224 to 750,000. The Decombinator software suite was used to annotate the V, J and CDR3 of the TCR reads. For PS versus PT1 abundance plots, all samples were subsampled to the same number of TCRs (28,000). TCRs were defined as expanded if absent before sensitization and observed at least eight times at the 2-week time point. TCRdb passed the public sequencing reads through fastp at Q25 and MiXCR, retaining productive beta sequences. A single entry per CDR3 protein holds the most common genes and DNA from its merged rows. The V and J calls were not made by the authors but by TCRdb's processing. The sample yields 360,000 or so distinct CDR3 sequences; roughly 6% were counted once. Around 6% of the sample goes to the ten largest clones.

According to the study, the label for this sample's time point signals: patch test 2, 6 weeks after DPC sensitization. The sample's treatment or condition label, decoded: therapeutic diphenylcyclopropenone sensitization with weekly scalp DPC. At each patch-test visit, blood was drawn before the patch test was applied. Patients were considered eligible if aged 18 to 70, diagnosed with alopecia and deemed suitable for DPC therapy, and patients were excluded if pregnant. Unfractionated whole blood was collected in Tempus Blood RNA tubes, and total RNA was extracted from that blood. This sample stems from a study of human T cells and chemical hapten exposure (TCRdb year 2021). Context from the whole study: For sensitization, 2% DPC in acetone was applied to an approximately 2 cm by approximately 2 cm area of upper inner arm skin. Weekly therapeutic DPC doses were additionally applied to the scalp of patients throughout the roughly 24-week study period. Patch tests used Finn chambers with 0.01% DPC on the upper back, scored after 6 days by International Contact Dermatitis Research Group standards. The mostly female patient cohort included alopecia areata with under or over 50% scalp involvement, alopecia totalis and alopecia universalis. The libraries were sequenced as a pool, and the TCR yield per sample differed mostly because of small variations in library volumes within the pool. This study followed changes in the peripheral blood TCR repertoire in vivo during primary and secondary sensitization of alopecia patients to the hapten diphenylcyclopropenone (DPC). Blood samples were taken from patients before sensitization (week 0) and at 2, 6 and about 24 weeks after DPC sensitization. Blood for TCR sequencing was provided by twenty-nine alopecia patients at one to four time points (pre-sensitization, 2, 6 and 24 weeks). What the work shows at the level of the full study, not this receptor alone: Because all patients had alopecia, a presumed autoimmune disease, the immune response of the patients might differ from that of healthy individuals. After repeated subsampling, the strength of the expansion versus patch-test correlation and the threshold at which it became significant changed. DPC sensitization did not change the number of TCRs with a frequency above 1 in 1000, and there was no evidence of changes in global repertoire structure. Compared with pre-sensitization or healthy control sets, expanded TCRs formed significantly more large CDR3 similarity clusters, which is consistent with antigen-driven responses. The number of PT1 expanded TCRs positively correlated with patch test score, significant at thresholds 8, 16 and 32 but not 4.

Trimming at the junction amounts to 0 bases on V and 4 bases on J, and the germline ends lie 7 bases apart. CDR1 and CDR2 are read off the germline V gene as MGHRA and YSYEKL. Reading from cysteine to phenylalanine, the CDR3 counts 14 amino acids. The kept DNA is CDR3 alone, 42 bases in frame from the first base. Sequences were derived from whole blood, sampled in connection with sensitization to the hapten diphenylcyclopropenone (DPC). This TCR came from a young woman with alopecia areata. Some clones in this sample may be carry-over from other donors' samples. The rearranged chain carries TRBV4-1 and TRBJ1-5; no D gene can be assigned with confidence. The CDR3 protein: CASSQDRSNQPQHF. The DNA sequence follows: TGCGCCAGCAGCCAAGATAGGAGTAATCAGCCCCAGCATTTT.